The next 10 T cell receptor beta chains were all read from a single sample in a study of blood T cell repertoires in COVID-19. Generated by immunoSEQ multiplex PCR, the TCRdb table keeps only in-frame clones and is missing some. The sample holds more than 65,000 clones, 79% seen once. Sequencing input: peripheral blood. The receptors were sampled from a woman aged 50 to 65 with acute or convalescent COVID-19.

This clone has just one count. CDR3 loop: CASSPAGVGETQYF. In DNA, the CDR3 is TGCGCCAGCAGCCCCGCGGGGGTCGGGGAGACCCAGTACTTC. The chain employs TRBV5-1 and TRBJ2-5; 7 bases align to TRBD2. CDR1 and CDR2 from the germline V gene are SGHRS and YFSETQ. The junction had 8 bases not matched to a gene; V was cut back by 4 bases and J by 5 bases. The CDR3 runs to 14 residues.

This clone was picked up one time. This chain uses TRBV6-5 with TRBJ2-5; 12 nucleotides agree with TRBD2. With 5 bases clipped from V and 3 bases from J, the junction kept 1 base outside the gene matches. Germline V lookup: CDR1 MNHEY, CDR2 SVGAGI. This CDR3 has 14 residues. CDR3 bases: TGTGCCAGCAGTCGGACTAGCGGGGAAGAGACCCAGTACTTC. It codes for CASSRTSGEETQYF.

The gene calls are TRBV3-1 (or the pseudogene TRBV3-2) and TRBJ1-2; D not resolved. V was clipped by 2 bases and J by 8 bases, with 12 bases between them. Germline lookup yields CDR1 LGHDT and CDR2 YNNKEL (reference sequence). The length of the CDR3 is 13 residues. The CDR3 nucleotides read TGTGCCAGCAGCCAAATGCGGGAGGGAGGCTACACCTTC. This codes for CASSQMREGGYTF.

This clone was detected once. The chain couples TRBV7-2 to TRBJ2-7, with D possibly TRBD1 on 6 matching bases. The CDR3 is 14 residues long. V lost 3 bases and J lost 1, with 10 bases in between. In germline, CDR1 is SGHTA, CDR2 FQGNSA. The CDR3 is CASSFQGKSYEQYF. The DNA of the CDR3 is TGTGCCAGCAGCTTCCAGGGGAAGTCCTACGAGCAGTACTTC.

The rearrangement joins TRBV6-2 or TRBV6-3 to TRBJ1-1; 9 nucleotides align to TRBD1. CDR3 length: 18 residues. Germline trimming cut 5 bases from V and 3 bases from J; bases unmatched to any gene: 16. Germline CDR1 and CDR2: MNHEY and SVGEGT. The CDR3 loop is CASSTRPTGTGSHTEAFF. CDR3 nucleotides: TGTGCCAGCAGTACCCGCCCAACCGGGACAGGGAGCCACACTGAAGCTTTCTTT.

This clone was seen only a few times. The V call is TRBV10-3, the J call TRBJ1-1, with D possibly matching TRBD1 (5 bases). The CDR3 totals 13 residues. Germline assignment: CDR1 ENHRY and CDR2 SYGVKD. Deletions cut 5 bases from V and 1 base from J, with 8 bases between. DNA for the CDR3: TGTGCCATCAGTCTCCAGGGGAACACTGAAGCTTTCTTT. Its protein product is CAISLQGNTEAFF.

This chain's CDR3 is CASSPPPQGACAKLFF. The CDR3 coding sequence is TGTGCCAGCAGCCCCCCCCCACAGGGGGCATGTGCAAAACTGTTTTTT. This chain uses TRBV3-1 (or the pseudogene TRBV3-2) with TRBJ1-4; 9 bases match TRBD1. CDR1 and CDR2 (germline): LGHDT, YNNKEL (reference sequence). The V and J ends lost 4 bases and 10 bases, in that order; junction bases with no gene match: 13. This CDR3 is built from 16 residues.

The V call is TRBV11-3, the J call TRBJ1-1; 8 positions match TRBD1. This CDR3 spans 20 amino acids. Losses at the gene ends were 3 bases for V and 1 base for J; bases not matched to a gene: 19. Germline V gene lookup returns CDR1 SGHNT and CDR2 YENEEA. CDR3 sequence: CASSFGRDRQGSIPNTEAFF. CDR3 sequence (DNA): TGTGCCAGCAGCTTCGGTCGGGACAGACAGGGGAGTATCCCGAACACTGAAGCTTTCTTT.

The chain recombines TRBV27 with TRBJ1-2; 12 nucleotides agree with TRBD1. The germline CDR1 and CDR2 sequences are MNHEY and SMNVEV (reference sequence). Trimming at V came to 1 base and at J to 4 bases, leaving 4 bases not matched to a gene. This CDR3 contains 16 residues. The CDR3 DNA reads TGTGCCAGCAGTTTATGGGGACAGGGGGCTCTCTATGGCTACACCTTC. Translated: CASSLWGQGALYGYTF.

The chain is built from TRBV7-9 and TRBJ1-5; 9 nucleotides line up with TRBD1. The V and J ends lost 1 base and 3 bases, in that order; junction bases with no gene match: 4. Germline CDR1 and CDR2: SEHNR and FQNEAQ (reference sequence). The CDR3 is 16 residues long. The CDR3 DNA sequence: TGTGCCAGCAGCTTAGACGGGACAGGGCACAATCAGCCCCAGCATTTT. Protein: CASSLDGTGHNQPQHF. The full variable domain, in which reference TRBV7-9 and TRBJ1-5 provide the parts outside the CDR3, is DTGVSQNPRHKITKRGQNVTFRCDPISEHNRLYWYRQTLGQGPEFLTYFQNEAQLEKSRLLSDRFSAERPKGSFSTLEIQRTEQGDSAMYLCASSLDGTGHNQPQHFGDGTRLSIL.